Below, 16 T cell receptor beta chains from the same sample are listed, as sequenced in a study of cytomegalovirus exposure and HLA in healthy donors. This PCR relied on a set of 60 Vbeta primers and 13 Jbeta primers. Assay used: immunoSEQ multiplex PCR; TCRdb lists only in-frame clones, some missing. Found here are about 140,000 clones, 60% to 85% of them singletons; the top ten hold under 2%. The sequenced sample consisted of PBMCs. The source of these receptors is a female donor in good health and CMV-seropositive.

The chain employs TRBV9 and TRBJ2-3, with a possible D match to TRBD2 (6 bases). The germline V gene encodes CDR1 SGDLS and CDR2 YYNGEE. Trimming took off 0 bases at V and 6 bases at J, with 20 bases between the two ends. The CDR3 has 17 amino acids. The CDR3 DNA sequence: TGTGCCAGCAGCGTAGCGTGGGGTAGCGGCGCAGGTGATACGCAGTATTTT. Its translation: CASSVAWGSGAGDTQYF.

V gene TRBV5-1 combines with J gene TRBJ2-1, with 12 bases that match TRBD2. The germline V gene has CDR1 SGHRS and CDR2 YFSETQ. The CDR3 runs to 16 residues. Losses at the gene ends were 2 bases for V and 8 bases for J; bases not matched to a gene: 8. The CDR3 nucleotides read TGCGCCAGCAGCTTCAGCTCTAGCGGGGGGGCCGATGAGCAGTTCTTC. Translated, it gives CASSFSSSGGADEQFF. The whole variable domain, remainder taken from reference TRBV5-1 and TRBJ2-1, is KAGVTQTPRYLIKTRGQQVTLSCSPISGHRSVSWYQQTPGQGLQFLFEYFSETQRNKGNFPGRFSGRQFSNSRSEMNVSTLELGDSALYLCASSFSSSGGADEQFFGPGTRLTVL.

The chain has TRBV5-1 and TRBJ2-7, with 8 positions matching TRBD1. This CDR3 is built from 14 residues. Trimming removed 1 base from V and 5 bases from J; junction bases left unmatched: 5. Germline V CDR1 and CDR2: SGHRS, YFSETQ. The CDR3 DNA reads TGCGCCAGCAGCTTGATACAGGGGGGCCACGAGCAGTACTTC. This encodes CASSLIQGGHEQYF.

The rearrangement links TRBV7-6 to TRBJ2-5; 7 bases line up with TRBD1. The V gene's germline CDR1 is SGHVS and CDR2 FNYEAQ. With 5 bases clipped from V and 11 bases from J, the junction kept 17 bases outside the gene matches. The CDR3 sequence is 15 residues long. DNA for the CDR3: TGTGCCAGCAGCAGAAGTCCGGGACAGCATTATGAGCAGTACTTC. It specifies CASSRSPGQHYEQYF.

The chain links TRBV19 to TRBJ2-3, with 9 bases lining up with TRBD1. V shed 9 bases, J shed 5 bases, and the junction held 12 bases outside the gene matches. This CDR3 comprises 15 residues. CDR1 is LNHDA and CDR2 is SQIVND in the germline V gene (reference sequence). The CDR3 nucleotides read TGTGCCAGCCGATCTGCCGGGACAGGGAGAGATACGCAGTATTTT. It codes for CASRSAGTGRDTQYF. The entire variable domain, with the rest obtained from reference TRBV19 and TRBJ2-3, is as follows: DGGITQSPKYLFRKEGQNVTLSCEQNLNHDAMYWYRQDPGQGLRLIYYSQIVNDFQKGDIAEGYSVSREKKESFPLTVTSAQKNPTAFYLCASRSAGTGRDTQYFGPGTRLTVL.

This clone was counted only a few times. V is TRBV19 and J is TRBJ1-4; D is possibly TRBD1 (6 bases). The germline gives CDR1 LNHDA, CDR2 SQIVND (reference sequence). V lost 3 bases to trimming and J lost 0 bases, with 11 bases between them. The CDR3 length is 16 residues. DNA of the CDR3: TGTGCCAGTAGTATCCCGGGACAAGCAACTAATGAAAAACTGTTTTTT. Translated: CASSIPGQATNEKLFF.

The CDR3 loop reads CASSLQLAGGGEQFF. CDR3 DNA sequence: TGTGCCAGCAGCTTGCAACTAGCGGGGGGTGGGGAGCAGTTCTTC. The chain is built from TRBV5-4 and TRBJ2-1; 12 nucleotides line up with TRBD2. J lost 10 bases, V lost 1 base, and 6 bases had no gene match. Germline V gene data show CDR1 as SGHNT and CDR2 as YYREEE (reference sequence). The CDR3 contains 15 residues.

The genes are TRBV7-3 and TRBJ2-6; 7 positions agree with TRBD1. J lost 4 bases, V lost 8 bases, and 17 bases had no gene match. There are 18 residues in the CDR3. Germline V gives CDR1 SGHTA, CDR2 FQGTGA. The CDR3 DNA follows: TGTGCCAGCCGTCTTCAGGGGGACCTTCGAGGGGGGGCCAACGTCCTGACTTTC. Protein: CASRLQGDLRGGANVLTF.

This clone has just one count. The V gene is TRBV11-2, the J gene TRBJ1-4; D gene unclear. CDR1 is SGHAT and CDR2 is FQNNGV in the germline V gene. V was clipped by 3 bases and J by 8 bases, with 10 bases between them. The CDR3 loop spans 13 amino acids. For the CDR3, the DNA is TGTGCCAGCAGCTTCCAATCGGGGGAAAAACTGTTTTTT. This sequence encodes CASSFQSGEKLFF.

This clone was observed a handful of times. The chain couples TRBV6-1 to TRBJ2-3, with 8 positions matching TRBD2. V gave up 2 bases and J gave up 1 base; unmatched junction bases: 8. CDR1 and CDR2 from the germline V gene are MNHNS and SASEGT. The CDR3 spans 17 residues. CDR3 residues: CASSESVAGGGTDTQYF. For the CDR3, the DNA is TGTGCCAGCAGTGAATCGGTCGCGGGAGGAGGCACAGATACGCAGTATTTT.

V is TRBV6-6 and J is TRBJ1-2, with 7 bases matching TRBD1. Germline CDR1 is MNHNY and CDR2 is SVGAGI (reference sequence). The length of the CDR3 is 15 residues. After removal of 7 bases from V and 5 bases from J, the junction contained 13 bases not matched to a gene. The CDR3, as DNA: TGTGCCAGCAACCTAGGGGGCGCAGGGACGTATGGCTACACCTTC. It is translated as CASNLGGAGTYGYTF.

The DNA of the CDR3 is TGTGCCAGCAGCTCGAACGAGGGACAGGGGTTCTACGAGCAGTACTTC. It is translated as CASSSNEGQGFYEQYF. This chain links TRBV11-2 with TRBJ2-7; TRBD1 agrees at 10 bases. The germline gives CDR1 SGHAT, CDR2 FQNNGV. Germline trimming cut 4 bases from V and 3 bases from J; bases unmatched to any gene: 9. The CDR3 runs to 16 residues.

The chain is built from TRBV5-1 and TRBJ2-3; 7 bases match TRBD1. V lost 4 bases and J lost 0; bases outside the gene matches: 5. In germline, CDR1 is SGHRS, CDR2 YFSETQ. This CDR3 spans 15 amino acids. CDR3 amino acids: CASSPGQTSTDTQYF. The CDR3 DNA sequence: TGCGCCAGCAGCCCGGGACAGACTAGCACAGATACGCAGTATTTT.

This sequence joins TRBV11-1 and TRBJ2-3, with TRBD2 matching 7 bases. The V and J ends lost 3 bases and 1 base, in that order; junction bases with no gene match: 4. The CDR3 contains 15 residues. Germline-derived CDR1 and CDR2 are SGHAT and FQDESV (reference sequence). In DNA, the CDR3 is TGTGCCAGCAGCTTCGGCGCGGGGGGCACAGATACGCAGTATTTT. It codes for CASSFGAGGTDTQYF.

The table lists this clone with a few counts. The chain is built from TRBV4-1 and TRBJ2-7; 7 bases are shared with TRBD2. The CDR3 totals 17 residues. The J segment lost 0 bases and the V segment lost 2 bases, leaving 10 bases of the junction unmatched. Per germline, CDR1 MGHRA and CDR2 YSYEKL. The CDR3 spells CASSQRPSGEFSYEQYF. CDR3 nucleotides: TGCGCCAGCAGCCAACGGCCTAGCGGTGAGTTCTCCTACGAGCAGTACTTC.

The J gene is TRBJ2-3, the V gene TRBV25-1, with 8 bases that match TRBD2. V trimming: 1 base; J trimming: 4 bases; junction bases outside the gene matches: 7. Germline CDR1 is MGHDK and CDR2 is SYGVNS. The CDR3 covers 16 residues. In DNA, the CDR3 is TGTGCCAGCAGTGAATCAGAACGGGGGGGCGCAGATACGCAGTATTTT. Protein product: CASSESERGGADTQYF.